One and the same sample provided the 18 T cell receptor beta chains below, sequenced in a study of vaccination and CD4 T cells after COVID-19. Their recognized antigens are unknown. Oncomine TCR Beta short-read sequencing was applied to DNA from cultured CD4+ T cells. Investigators obtained genomic DNA by extraction from cultured CD4+ T cells. TCRdb passed the PCR reads through MiXCR, listing each CDR3 protein once. The sample lists roughly 7,600 distinct CDR3 sequences; 25% to 40% were seen once. This sample's treatment: roughly ten-day PBMC culture with coronavirus spike peptide pools or control peptides (ViraFEST assay). According to the study, CD4+ T cells from the unexposed donor were gathered ahead of the COVID-19 pandemic (2011-2018). Sequencing was done on a sample of CD4+ T cells from blood, cultured in vitro. All receptors derive from a human donor in good health.

In its sample, this clonotype was seen a few times. The gene calls are TRBV6-2 or TRBV6-3 and TRBJ2-7, with 8 bases that match TRBD2. The CDR3 spans 13 residues. The germline CDR1 and CDR2 sequences are MNHEY and SVGEGT. Germline trimming cut 8 bases from V and 7 bases from J; bases unmatched to any gene: 10. CDR3 DNA: TGTGCCAGCGGTGGGACTAGACTTTGGGAGCAGTACTTC. Protein sequence: CASGGTRLWEQYF.

The chain employs TRBV7-9 and TRBJ2-3, with a possible D match to TRBD2 (6 bases). This CDR3 contains 14 residues. V was trimmed by 5 bases and J by 1 base, leaving 10 bases between them. Germline-derived CDR1 and CDR2 are SEHNR and FQNEAQ (reference sequence). The CDR3 DNA is TGTGCCAGCAGCCCGCCGGGGGGCACAGATACGCAGTATTTT. Translated, it gives CASSPPGGTDTQYF.

This clonotype came up once. For the CDR3, the DNA is TGTGCCAGCAACAGGGACAGGGGCTGGGACGAGCAGTACTTC. Its translation is CASNRDRGWDEQYF. The J gene is TRBJ2-7, the V gene TRBV21-1; the table's D call, TRBD1, was not checked against the DNA. TRBV21-1 is termed a pseudogene. This CDR3 spans 14 amino acids.

The V and J genes are TRBV27 and TRBJ2-3; TRBD1 matches at 7 bases. Germline lookup yields CDR1 MNHEY and CDR2 SMNVEV (reference sequence). The J segment lost 1 base and the V segment lost 5 bases, leaving 9 bases of the junction unmatched. The CDR3 is 16 residues long. CDR3 residues: CASSIHRGQGTDTQYF. CDR3 in DNA: TGTGCCAGCAGTATTCACAGGGGCCAGGGCACAGATACGCAGTATTTT.

The CDR3 sequence is CASSSVRARTNYGYTF. Here the CDR3 DNA reads TGTGCCAGCAGTTCGGTCCGGGCCAGGACCAACTATGGCTACACCTTC. The chain is built from TRBV28 and TRBJ1-2; D is uncertain. The germline CDR1 and CDR2 sequences are MDHEN and SYDVKM. This CDR3 spans 16 amino acids. V lost 4 bases and J 2 bases, leaving 17 bases between the germline ends.

This clonotype is medium-sized (0.01 to 0.1%). The chain is built from TRBV2 and TRBJ1-5, with D possibly being TRBD1 (5 bases). The CDR3 runs to 14 residues. Germline CDR1 reads SNHLY; CDR2 reads FYNNEI. V was cut by 7 bases and J by 2 bases, with 12 bases left in between. The chain's CDR3 is CASIPPGGNQPQHF. CDR3 sequence (DNA): TGTGCCAGCATTCCTCCGGGGGGCAATCAGCCCCAGCATTTT.

The chain is built from TRBV20-1 and TRBJ2-1; TRBD1 matches at 7 bases. The trim removed 7 bases at V and 12 bases at J, leaving 15 bases unmatched. CDR1 and CDR2 (germline): DFQATT, SNEGSKA (reference sequence). The CDR3 runs 13 residues. DNA of the CDR3: TGCAGTGTCCCGGGACCAGGGGGTATACGGCAGTTCTTC. This encodes CSVPGPGGIRQFF.

This chain joins TRBV20-1 and TRBJ1-3; TRBD1 aligns across 10 bases. The germline V gene encodes CDR1 DFQATT and CDR2 SNEGSKA (reference sequence). This CDR3 has 18 amino acids. The junction had 11 bases not matched to a gene; V was cut back by 3 bases and J by 0 bases. CDR3 in amino acids: CSARRPGTGETSGNTIYF. The CDR3, as DNA: TGCAGTGCTAGGCGCCCCGGGACAGGGGAAACCTCTGGAAACACCATATATTTT.

This clonotype was recorded a few times. The chain couples TRBV6-5 to TRBJ2-7, with 9 bases that match TRBD1. The CDR3 sequence is 14 residues long. V was pared by 4 bases and J by 0 bases, with 1 base of the junction left unmatched. Germline V gene lookup returns CDR1 MNHEY and CDR2 SVGAGI. This CDR3 is CASSWGQGSYEQYF. CDR3 nucleotides: TGTGCCAGCAGTTGGGGACAGGGCTCCTACGAGCAGTACTTC.

The CDR3 DNA sequence: TGTGCCAGCAGCTTAGTGTCAGGGAGCAATCAGCCCCAGCATTTT. Protein product: CASSLVSGSNQPQHF. V gene TRBV7-2 combines with J gene TRBJ1-5; D is perhaps TRBD1 (5 bases). CDR3 length equals 15 residues. V lost 1 base, J lost 1 base, and 8 bases lay in between. Germline V CDR1 and CDR2: SGHTA, FQGNSA.

Within the sample, this clonotype is large. The chain joins TRBV6-1 to TRBJ1-1; 9 bases fit TRBD1. The CDR3 length is 16 residues. V shed 5 bases and J 1 base; nucleotides not matched to a gene: 8. Looked up from germline, CDR1 is MNHNS and CDR2 is SASEGT. As DNA, the CDR3 is TGTGCCAGCAGTACCTCCCCGGGACAGGGGAACACTGAAGCTTTCTTT. This translates into CASSTSPGQGNTEAFF.

This clonotype is medium-sized (0.01 to 0.1%). The chain combines TRBV6-5 with TRBJ1-1; 8 positions match TRBD1. Germline CDR1 is MNHEY and CDR2 is SVGAGI. The J segment lost 5 bases and the V segment lost 4 bases, leaving 12 bases of the junction unmatched. The CDR3 has 16 residues. CDR3: CASSLPGGVSETEAFF. As DNA, the CDR3 is TGTGCCAGCAGTTTACCAGGGGGCGTGAGTGAAACTGAAGCTTTCTTT.

The genes are TRBV20-1 and TRBJ2-7; TRBD2 aligns across 10 bases. The CDR3 spans 15 residues. Losses at the gene ends were 7 bases for V and 2 bases for J; bases not matched to a gene: 11. Germline V gives CDR1 DFQATT, CDR2 SNEGSKA (reference sequence). The CDR3 DNA is TGCAGTGTTACCGACCTAGCGGGAGTGACCTACGAGCAGTACTTC. Amino acids: CSVTDLAGVTYEQYF.

Remarks on this clonotype: Sequence at one end of the junction differs from germline and may be a read error. This chain uses TRBV6-5 with TRBJ2-1; 8 bases are a match to TRBD1. This CDR3 spans 15 amino acids. Germline V gene data show CDR1 as MNHEY and CDR2 as SVGAGI. CDR3: CASSNSDRAWNEQFF. The CDR3 DNA reads as TGTGCCAGCAGTAACTCGGACAGGGCTTGGAATGAGCAGTTCTTC.

This clonotype has only a few counts. The chain recombines TRBV2 with TRBJ1-1, with D possibly being TRBD1 (5 bases). The germline V and J ends were trimmed by 6 bases and 2 bases, with 19 bases remaining between them. CDR3 length: 16 residues. Germline V gene lookup returns CDR1 SNHLY and CDR2 FYNNEI. The CDR3, as DNA: TGTGCCAGCAGAGAGCAGGGTTTCGGTACCAACACTGAAGCTTTCTTT. Translated, it gives CASREQGFGTNTEAFF.

This chain connects TRBV19 to TRBJ2-3; tentative D call: TRBD1 (5 bases). The length of the CDR3 is 14 residues. Trimming removed 8 bases from V and 2 bases from J, with 14 bases in between. Looked up from germline, CDR1 is LNHDA and CDR2 is SQIVND (reference sequence). Here the CDR3 reads CASGLGANTDTQYF. CDR3 DNA sequence: TGTGCCAGTGGCTTAGGGGCTAACACAGATACGCAGTATTTT.

CDR3 region: CASSLADTQYF. In DNA form, the CDR3 reads TGTGCCAGCAGTTTGGCGGATACGCAGTATTTT. This chain joins TRBV12-3 or TRBV12-4 and TRBJ2-3; D unclear. V was trimmed by 3 bases and J by 6 bases, leaving 4 bases between them. The CDR3 has 11 residues.

The chain employs TRBV27 and TRBJ2-3, with unresolved D. V was clipped by 6 bases and J by 2 bases, with 6 bases between them. From germline, CDR1 is MNHEY and CDR2 SMNVEV (reference sequence). This CDR3 is 12 amino acids long. CDR3 residues: CASRDLTDTQYF. CDR3 sequence (DNA): TGTGCCAGCAGGGATCTCACAGATACGCAGTATTTT.